A single sample gave rise to the 29 T cell receptor beta chains below, sequenced in a study of blood T cell repertoires in COVID-19. TCRdb's copy holds only in-frame clones and misses some; the assay was immunoSEQ multiplex PCR. The top ten hold about 1.8% of the sample, which has about 55,000 clones, 80% to 85% seen once. The sample comprised peripheral blood. The receptor set was obtained from a woman aged 55-69 years with acute or convalescent COVID-19.

This clone was detected a few times. The chain links TRBV29-1 to TRBJ1-2; no clear D. CDR3 length: 11 residues. Per the germline V gene, CDR1 is SQVTM and CDR2 is ANQGSEA. V was clipped by 4 bases and J by 4 bases, with 7 bases between them. The CDR3 protein is CSVVISYGYTF. In nucleotides, the CDR3 is TGCAGCGTTGTGATCAGCTATGGCTACACCTTC.

There are a few counts of this clone. V is TRBV19 and J is TRBJ2-1, with 10 bases that match TRBD2. The CDR3 is made up of 17 amino acids. The trim removed 3 bases at V and 0 bases at J, leaving 5 bases unmatched. Germline V CDR1 and CDR2: LNHDA, SQIVND (reference sequence). The CDR3 loop is CASSIWASGSSYNEQFF. The CDR3 DNA reads TGTGCCAGTAGTATTTGGGCTAGCGGGAGCTCCTACAATGAGCAGTTCTTC.

The chain has TRBV7-9 and TRBJ2-2; D is undetermined. This CDR3 contains 11 residues. CDR1 SEHNR and CDR2 FQNEAQ come from the germline V gene (reference sequence). The ends were cut back, 2 bases at V and 8 bases at J, with 3 bases in the middle. CDR3 nucleotides: TGTGCCAGCAGCTTATCGGGGGAGCTGTTTTTT. This codes for CASSLSGELFF.

The chain has TRBV28 and TRBJ2-1, with D possibly being TRBD1 (6 bases). Germline V CDR1 and CDR2: MDHEN, SYDVKM. With 5 bases removed from V and 4 bases from J, the gap between germline ends came to 9 bases. The CDR3 has 13 amino acids. Written as DNA, the CDR3 is TGTGCCAGCAGTGTTAGGGGGTACAATGAGCAGTTCTTC. This codes for CASSVRGYNEQFF.

The chain links TRBV19 to TRBJ2-1; TRBD2 aligns across 7 bases. The V and J ends lost 0 bases and 9 bases, in that order; junction bases with no gene match: 2. Germline V CDR1 and CDR2: LNHDA, SQIVND (reference sequence). The CDR3 consists of 13 residues. The CDR3 protein is CASSIDTGGEQFF. The CDR3 bases are TGTGCCAGTAGTATAGATACGGGGGGTGAGCAGTTCTTC. Combining the CDR3 with reference TRBV19 and TRBJ2-1 gives the whole variable domain DGGITQSPKYLFRKEGQNVTLSCEQNLNHDAMYWYRQDPGQGLRLIYYSQIVNDFQKGDIAEGYSVSREKKESFPLTVTSAQKNPTAFYLCASSIDTGGEQFFGPGTRLTVL.

The J gene is TRBJ2-7, the V gene TRBV27; possibly TRBD2 for D (5 bases). Germline CDR1 reads MNHEY; CDR2 reads SMNVEV (reference sequence). Trimming removed 0 bases from V and 2 bases from J, with 14 bases in between. CDR3 length: 16 amino acids. The CDR3 coding sequence is TGTGCCAGCAGTTTATCGGCTCTAGCCGAGGCCTACGAGCAGTACTTC. Amino acids: CASSLSALAEAYEQYF.

The J gene is TRBJ2-7, the V gene TRBV19; 10 bases agree with TRBD1. The CDR3 totals 17 residues. The germline CDR1 and CDR2 sequences are LNHDA and SQIVND (reference sequence). The V and J ends lost 5 bases and 4 bases, in that order; junction bases with no gene match: 14. CDR3 bases: TGTGCCAGTAGTCTGCAAATCACCGGGACAGGGGTGTACGAGCAGTACTTC. Amino acids: CASSLQITGTGVYEQYF.

The chain is built from TRBV5-6 and TRBJ2-5, with 7 positions matching TRBD1. CDR3 length: 14 amino acids. The V and J ends lost 1 base and 4 bases, in that order; junction bases with no gene match: 4. Germline CDR1 is SGHDT and CDR2 is YYEEEE. CDR3 nucleotides: TGTGCCAGCAGCTTGCCCCAGGGGGTAGAGACCCAGTACTTC. Translation gives CASSLPQGVETQYF.

The gene calls are TRBV4-1 and TRBJ2-1; 12 bases fit TRBD2. V trimming: 1 base; J trimming: 8 bases; junction bases outside the gene matches: 0. Germline assignment: CDR1 MGHRA and CDR2 YSYEKL. The CDR3 runs 14 residues. The chain's CDR3 is CASSQGLAGDEQFF. The CDR3 region has the DNA TGCGCCAGCAGCCAAGGACTAGCGGGAGATGAGCAGTTCTTC.

The chain combines TRBV2 with TRBJ2-3, with 10 bases fitting TRBD2. Losses at the gene ends were 6 bases for V and 2 bases for J; bases not matched to a gene: 17. Germline values: CDR1 SNHLY, CDR2 FYNNEI. The CDR3 is 19 amino acids. CDR3 protein: CASRKGHRLAGGPTDTQYF. As DNA, the CDR3 is TGTGCCAGCAGGAAAGGACACCGGTTAGCGGGGGGTCCCACAGATACGCAGTATTTT.

The gene calls are TRBV5-1 and TRBJ2-3; 8 bases are shared with TRBD1. CDR1 is SGHRS, CDR2 YFSETQ, per germline. J lost 0 bases, V lost 0 bases, and 6 bases had no gene match. The length of the CDR3 is 17 residues. CDR3 sequence: CASSLDWTGSSTDTQYF. For the CDR3, the DNA is TGCGCCAGCAGCTTGGACTGGACAGGGTCTAGCACAGATACGCAGTATTTT.

The sample holds one count of this clone. The rearrangement links TRBV18 to TRBJ2-7; 8 bases are shared with TRBD1. V lost 4 bases, J lost 7 bases, and 12 bases stayed unmatched. The CDR3 length is 15 residues. Germline V CDR1 and CDR2: KGHSH, LQKENI. This chain's CDR3 is CASSQSLGQGGEQYF. Written as DNA, the CDR3 is TGTGCCAGCTCACAATCCCTAGGACAGGGTGGGGAGCAGTACTTC.

This chain joins TRBV2 and TRBJ1-2; TRBD1 might be the D (5 bases). This CDR3 has 13 amino acids. The germline V and J ends were trimmed by 10 bases and 7 bases, with 19 bases remaining between them. Per germline, CDR1 SNHLY and CDR2 FYNNEI. CDR3 sequence reads: CANLTEGRSGYTF. DNA of the CDR3: TGTGCCAACCTAACGGAGGGGAGATCTGGCTACACCTTC.

This clone was picked up one time. The chain couples TRBV5-1 to TRBJ2-3; perhaps TRBD1 as D (6 bases). The germline V gene has CDR1 SGHRS and CDR2 YFSETQ. The CDR3 has 14 residues. V dropped 3 bases and J dropped 3 bases, with 11 bases sitting between them. The CDR3 DNA is TGCGCCAGCAGCTCGGACAGTTATACAGATACGCAGTATTTT. It encodes CASSSDSYTDTQYF.

This rearrangement joins TRBV7-6 to TRBJ2-2, with 7 bases that match TRBD2. The trim removed 5 bases at V and 2 bases at J, leaving 14 bases unmatched. In germline, CDR1 is SGHVS, CDR2 FNYEAQ. There are 18 residues in the CDR3. CDR3 bases: TGTGCCAGCAGCCCTAGGAGGAGTGGGACTACCAACACCGGGGAGCTGTTTTTT. Translated, it gives CASSPRRSGTTNTGELFF.

This clone was seen more than once but under ten times. The rearrangement joins TRBV28 to TRBJ1-1, with D maybe TRBD1 (6 bases). Germline assignment: CDR1 MDHEN and CDR2 SYDVKM. V was shortened by 3 bases and J by 2 bases, with 22 bases between the two germline ends. This CDR3 region has 18 residues. The CDR3 DNA reads as TGTGCCAGCAGTTTCCGGGGTCCCCCGGTACAGGGAAACACTGAAGCTTTCTTT. Protein sequence: CASSFRGPPVQGNTEAFF.

The CDR3 nucleotides are TGTGCCAGAAATAGACAGCGCAGCAATCAGCCCCAGCATTTT. Translation gives CARNRQRSNQPQHF. V gene TRBV5-3 combines with J gene TRBJ1-5; possibly TRBD1 for D (5 bases). TRBV5-3 is given ORF status, its function remaining uncertain. The V end was cut by 6 bases, the J end by 1 base, with 11 bases between. This CDR3 has 14 amino acids.

This sequence joins TRBV19 and TRBJ1-2; D is perhaps TRBD1 (5 bases). The germline CDR1 and CDR2 sequences are LNHDA and SQIVND (reference sequence). With 5 bases removed from V and 8 bases from J, the gap between germline ends came to 12 bases. This CDR3 contains 12 residues. CDR3 residues: CASSSDGGGYTF. The DNA for the CDR3 is TGTGCCAGTAGTTCGGACGGGGGGGGCTACACCTTC.

The chain carries TRBV7-2 and TRBJ2-1; 11 bases are a match to TRBD2. Germline V CDR1 and CDR2: SGHTA, FQGNSA. This CDR3 is built from 15 residues. The V gene end was trimmed by 5 bases and the J gene end by 7 bases; junction bases not matched to a gene: 7. This CDR3 reads CASSPRLAGQNEQFF. CDR3 DNA sequence: TGTGCCAGCAGCCCCAGACTAGCGGGACAAAATGAGCAGTTCTTC.

The chain is built from TRBV4-1 and TRBJ2-7; 10 nucleotides line up with TRBD2. Unmatched junction bases numbered 16, after V lost 3 bases and J lost 5 bases. The germline CDR1 and CDR2 sequences are MGHRA and YSYEKL. This CDR3 has 18 amino acids. In DNA form, the CDR3 reads TGCGCCAGCAGCCACTTAGGCGCTAGCGGGAGATCTAAACACGAGCAGTACTTC. Residues: CASSHLGASGRSKHEQYF.

This rearrangement joins TRBV18 to TRBJ1-6, with D uncertain. CDR1 KGHSH and CDR2 LQKENI come from the germline V gene. Trimming removed 4 bases at V and 7 bases at J, with 11 bases between. The CDR3 covers 14 residues. The CDR3 sequence is CASSQEVTNSPLHF. For the CDR3, the DNA is TGTGCCAGCTCACAGGAGGTTACAAATTCACCCCTCCACTTT.

The J gene is TRBJ1-1, the V gene TRBV5-5; the D is unclear. V gave up 0 bases and J gave up 2 bases, with 14 bases separating them. Per germline, CDR1 SGHKS and CDR2 YYEKEE (reference sequence). The CDR3 is 16 residues long. The CDR3 nucleotides are TGTGCCAGCAGCTTGGGGGGAGTGGCCTTTAACACTGAAGCTTTCTTT. Its protein product is CASSLGGVAFNTEAFF.

The rearrangement links TRBV5-8 to TRBJ2-3; D is perhaps TRBD2 (5 bases). This CDR3 is built from 14 residues. CDR1 and CDR2 from the germline V gene are SGHTS and YDEGEE. V was cut by 1 base and J by 1 base, with 7 bases left in between. CDR3 protein: CASSLSGGTDTQYF. CDR3 bases: TGTGCCAGCAGCTTGTCCGGGGGCACAGATACGCAGTATTTT.

The chain joins TRBV2 to TRBJ2-2, with TRBD2 matching over 14 bases. CDR1 is SNHLY and CDR2 is FYNNEI in the germline V gene. The junction had 2 bases not matched to a gene; V was cut back by 10 bases and J by 1 base. The CDR3 spans 15 residues. Here the CDR3 reads CAKGTSGRNTGELFF. The CDR3 DNA sequence: TGTGCCAAAGGGACTAGCGGGAGGAACACCGGGGAGCTGTTTTTT.

This sequence joins TRBV2 and TRBJ2-5; D is possibly TRBD2 (5 bases). The CDR3 is made up of 15 amino acids. V dropped 7 bases and J dropped 4 bases, with 19 bases sitting between them. Germline V CDR1 and CDR2: SNHLY, FYNNEI. Here the CDR3 DNA reads TGTGCCAGCATCGAGGGCTGGGGTCCCGGAGAGACCCAGTACTTC. Amino acid sequence: CASIEGWGPGETQYF.

This rearrangement joins TRBV5-1 to TRBJ2-7, with D tentatively TRBD2 (5 bases). The germline V gene encodes CDR1 SGHRS and CDR2 YFSETQ. Trimming removed 0 bases at V and 6 bases at J, with 7 bases between. The CDR3 extends over 12 amino acids. In DNA form, the CDR3 reads TGCGCCAGCAGCTTGGGACTACGCGAGCAGTACTTC. This gives the protein CASSLGLREQYF.

The J gene is TRBJ2-7, the V gene TRBV11-3; 7 nucleotides align to TRBD2. Germline V lookup: CDR1 SGHNT, CDR2 YENEEA. The CDR3 is 15 residues long. J lost 1 base, V lost 0 bases, and 3 bases had no gene match. CDR3 nucleotide sequence: TGTGCCAGCAGCTTAGAGGCGGGAGCATCCTACGAGCAGTACTTC. Translating gives CASSLEAGASYEQYF.

The chain couples TRBV18 to TRBJ1-5, with D possibly being TRBD1 (5 bases). Germline V lookup: CDR1 KGHSH, CDR2 LQKENI. The CDR3 sequence is 15 residues long. Deletions cut 0 bases from V and 9 bases from J, with 15 bases between. The chain's CDR3 is CASSPPGGGPRPQHF. CDR3 bases: TGTGCCAGCTCACCACCGGGGGGGGGTCCCCGGCCCCAGCATTTT.

The chain has TRBV10-3 and TRBJ2-3, with a weak D call TRBD2 (6 bases). The CDR3 covers 13 residues. CDR1 is ENHRY and CDR2 is SYGVKD in the germline V gene. V lost 11 bases and J lost 2, with 14 bases in between. The CDR3 spells CASNGGATDTQYF. The CDR3 nucleotides are TGTGCCTCCAACGGGGGAGCCACAGATACGCAGTATTTT.